The rows below give T cell receptor beta chains drawn from one sample of a study. One entry per CDR3 protein results from TCRdb running MiXCR on the 5' RACE reads. The top ten hold less than 4% of the sample, which has about 6,700 distinct CDR3 sequences, about 50% seen once. The source material was naive CD4+ T cells sorted from a lymph node. The receptors derive from a female donor with breast cancer. Each CDR3 is given with its conserved first and last residue. D genes are given only for firm matches. Only part of the rows carry a size: once, few, many, or a class if the clone is expanded.

TRBJ2-5 - TRBV29-1 - TGCAGCGTTGTACCACTAGTTTGGGAGACCCAGTACTTC CSVVPLVWETQYF
TRBJ2-3 - TRBV20-1 TRBD1 TGCAGTGCACAGGACAGGGGGGGAGGGACAGATACGCAGTATTTT CSAQDRGGGTDTQYF
TRBJ2-2 few TRBV5-1 - TGCGCCAGCAGCTTGGACCCTTCAGCCCCCGGGGAGCTGTTTTTT CASSLDPSAPGELFF
TRBJ2-1 - TRBV12-3/TRBV12-4 - TGTGCCAGCAGTTCCTCCCAGTCCCCCTACAATGAGCAGTTCTTC CASSSSQSPYNEQFF
TRBJ2-5 - TRBV5-1 - TGCGCCAGCAGCTTGGAAACCGACCAGTACTTC CASSLETDQYF
TRBJ2-3 - TRBV5-1 - TGCGCCAGCAGCTCATCACAGGGAAATACGCAGTATTTT CASSSSQGNTQYF
TRBJ2-1 - TRBV20-1 - TGCAGTGTCGGGGGCCCGAAGCGGCTTTTGTACAATGAGCAGTTCTTC CSVGGPKRLLYNEQFF
TRBJ1-3 - TRBV6-6 - TGTGCCAGCAGGGTGGGACGGAATGGAAACACCATATATTTT CASRVGRNGNTIYF
TRBJ2-1 few TRBV4-2 - TGTGCCAGCAGCGGCGGATTCTCCTACAATGAGCAGTTCTTC CASSGGFSYNEQFF
TRBJ2-2 once TRBV7-6 - TGTGCCAGCAGCTTAAAACTAGCTAACACCGGGGAGCTGTTTTTT CASSLKLANTGELFF
TRBJ2-3 - TRBV15 - TGTGCCACCAGCAGAGACACAGATACGCGGTATTTT CATSRDTDTRYF
TRBJ1-2 - TRBV20-1 TRBD1 TGCAGTGCTAAAGGACAGGGTTTGGGCCCGGGCTACACCTTC CSAKGQGLGPGYTF
TRBJ1-5 - TRBV2 - TGTGCCAGCAAGAGAGCTAGCAATCAGCCCCAGCATTTT CASKRASNQPQHF
TRBJ2-5 once TRBV6-5 - TGTGCCAGCAGTAAGGACCGGAGGGAGACCCAGTACTTC CASSKDRRETQYF
TRBJ2-5 - TRBV7-9 TRBD1 TGTGCCAGCAGCCGGACAGGGTTCCAAGAGACCCAGTACTTC CASSRTGFQETQYF
TRBJ2-3 few TRBV4-1 TRBD2 TGCGCCAGCAGCCAAGGACTAGCGGGGGGATATACGCAGTATTTT CASSQGLAGGYTQYF
TRBJ2-3 - TRBV7-6 - TGTGCTAGCAGCTTGATTGGGTCAGATACGCAGTATTTT CASSLIGSDTQYF
TRBJ2-3 - TRBV4-1 - TGCGCCAGCAGCCAAGATCGAGAAGATACGCAGTATTTT CASSQDREDTQYF
TRBJ2-1 few TRBV29-1 - TGCAGCGCCCTTCCCTACCGTCCCAACAATGAGCAGTTCTTC CSALPYRPNNEQFF
TRBJ2-3 - TRBV6-5 TRBD2 TGTGCCAGCAAACTAGCGGGGAAAGATACGCAGTATTTT CASKLAGKDTQYF
TRBJ2-1 few TRBV12-3/TRBV12-4 - TGTGCCAGCAGTTTAGTATACAGGGCGGGCTCCTACAATGAGCAGTTCTTC CASSLVYRAGSYNEQFF
TRBJ2-7 - TRBV20-1 TRBD2 TGCAGTGCTAGACCGACCGGGACTATAATACTCAACACTGAGCAGTACTTC CSARPTGTIILNTEQYF
TRBJ2-1 - TRBV9 TRBD2 TGTGCCAGCAGCGCCAGCGGGAGTATCTACAATGAGCAGTTCTTC CASSASGSIYNEQFF
TRBJ2-7 - TRBV9 - TGTGCCAGCAGCGTTAACCCATACTACGAGCAGTACTTC CASSVNPYYEQYF
TRBJ1-1 - TRBV20-1 - TGCAGTGGATCTGGGCCGCAGTTAAGGAGATGGACTGAAGCTTTCTTT CSGSGPQLRRWTEAFF
TRBJ2-7 - TRBV27 - TGTGCCAGCCGGAGGGCCGGTATAGTCTACGAGCAGTACTTC CASRRAGIVYEQYF
TRBJ2-7 - TRBV18 TRBD1 TGTGCCAGCTCACCAACCGGGACAGGGGTCAACGAGCAGTACTTC CASSPTGTGVNEQYF
TRBJ1-5 - TRBV20-1 - TGCAGTGCTAGACCTAGTGGTATGGGGGTTGCCAATCAGCCCCAGCATTTT CSARPSGMGVANQPQHF
TRBJ1-2 - TRBV5-1 - TGCGCCAGCAGCTTGGGGGAATCCCTCTATGGCTACACCTTC CASSLGESLYGYTF
TRBJ2-4 once TRBV12-3/TRBV12-4 TRBD1 TGTGCCAGCAGTTTGGGACAGGGAGCCAAGAACATTCAGTACTTC CASSLGQGAKNIQYF
TRBJ1-1 - TRBV11-3 TRBD1 TGTGCCAGCAGCTTACCAGGGGGCGCGCAATATGGCACTGAAGCTTTCTTT CASSLPGGAQYGTEAFF